Reported below is one T cell receptor beta chain. The antigen is not known. There are 15 residues in the CDR3. CDR1 MDHEN and CDR2 SYDVKM come from the germline V gene. After removal of 3 bases from V and 5 bases from J, the junction contained 8 bases not matched to a gene. An assay was performed, and its level was deep. The repertoire was sequenced with immunoSEQ multiplex PCR; TCRdb's copy has only in-frame clones and lacks some. Counted here are millions of clones, roughly 96% occurring once; the ten biggest clones make up 0.13%. This sample was taken from a study of shared clonotypes between healthy human individuals. Regarding the study as a whole: It was expected that sequencing depth would affect clonotype sharing among donors.

The specimen was naive CD4+ T cells sorted from blood. Subset reported: CD45RA+ positively selected. The J gene is TRBJ2-7, the V gene TRBV28, with 9 bases that match TRBD1. The TCR sequence derives from a man aged 18 to 30 in good health. The CDR3 spells CASSFGDRVTHEQYF. CDR3 DNA sequence: TGTGCCAGCAGTTTCGGGGACAGGGTGACCCACGAGCAGTACTTC.